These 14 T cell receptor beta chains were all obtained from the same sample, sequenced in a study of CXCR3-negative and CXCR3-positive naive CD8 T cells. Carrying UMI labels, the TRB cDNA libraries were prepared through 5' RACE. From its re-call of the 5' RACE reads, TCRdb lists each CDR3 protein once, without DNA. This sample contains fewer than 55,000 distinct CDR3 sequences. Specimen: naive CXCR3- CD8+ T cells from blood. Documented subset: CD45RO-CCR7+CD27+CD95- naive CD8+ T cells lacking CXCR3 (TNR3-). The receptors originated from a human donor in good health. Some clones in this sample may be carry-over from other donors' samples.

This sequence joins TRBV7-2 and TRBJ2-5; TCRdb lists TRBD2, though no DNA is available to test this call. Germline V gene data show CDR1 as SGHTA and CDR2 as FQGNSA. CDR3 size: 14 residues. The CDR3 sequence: CASSSGTSQETQYF.

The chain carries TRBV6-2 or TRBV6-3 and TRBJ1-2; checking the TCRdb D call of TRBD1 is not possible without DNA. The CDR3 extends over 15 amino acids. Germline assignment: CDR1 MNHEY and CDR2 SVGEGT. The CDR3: CASSYSLRGIHGYTF.

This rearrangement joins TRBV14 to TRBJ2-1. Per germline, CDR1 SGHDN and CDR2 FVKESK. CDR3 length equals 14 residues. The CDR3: CASSHWRTYNEQFF.

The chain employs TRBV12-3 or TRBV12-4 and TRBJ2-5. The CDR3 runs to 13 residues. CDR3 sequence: CASSYQTQETQYF.

The CDR3: CASSVGGGGAQYEQYF. The chain links TRBV9 to TRBJ2-7; without DNA, the TCRdb call of TRBD2 cannot be checked. CDR3 length: 16 amino acids. Germline V gene sequence: CDR1 SGDLS, CDR2 YYNGEE.

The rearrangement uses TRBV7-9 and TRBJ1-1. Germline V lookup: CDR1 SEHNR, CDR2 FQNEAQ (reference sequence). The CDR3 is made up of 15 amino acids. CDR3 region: CASIPRHVEGTEAFF. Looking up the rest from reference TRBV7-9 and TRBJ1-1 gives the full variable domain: DTGVSQNPRHKITKRGQNVTFRCDPISEHNRLYWYRQTLGQGPEFLTYFQNEAQLEKSRLLSDRFSAERPKGSFSTLEIQRTEQGDSAMYLCASIPRHVEGTEAFFGQGTRLTVV.

Here the CDR3 reads CASSGKLNTEAFF. The genes are TRBV9 and TRBJ1-1. The CDR3 covers 13 residues. Germline CDR1 SGDLS, CDR2 YYNGEE.

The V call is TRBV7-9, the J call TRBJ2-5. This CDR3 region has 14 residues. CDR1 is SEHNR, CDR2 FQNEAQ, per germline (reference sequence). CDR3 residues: CASGVSNPQETQYF.

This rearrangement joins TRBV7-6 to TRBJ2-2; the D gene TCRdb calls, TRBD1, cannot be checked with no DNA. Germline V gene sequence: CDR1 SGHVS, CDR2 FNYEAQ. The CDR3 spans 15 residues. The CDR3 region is CASSEGAGYTGELFF.

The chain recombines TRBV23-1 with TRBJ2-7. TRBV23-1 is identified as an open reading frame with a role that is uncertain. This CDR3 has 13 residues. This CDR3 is CASRIRVDYEQYF.

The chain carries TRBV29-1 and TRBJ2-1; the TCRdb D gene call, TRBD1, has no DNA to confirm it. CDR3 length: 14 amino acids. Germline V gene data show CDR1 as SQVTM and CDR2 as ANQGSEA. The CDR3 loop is CSVRQVDRLDEQFF.

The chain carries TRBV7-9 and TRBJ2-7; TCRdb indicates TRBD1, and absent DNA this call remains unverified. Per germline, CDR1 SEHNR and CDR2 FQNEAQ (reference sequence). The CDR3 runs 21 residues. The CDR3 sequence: CASSHLPGRDKEQVGFYEQYF.

The CDR3 loop reads CASSGLGLAGSAYEQYF. The chain links TRBV28 to TRBJ2-7; as DNA is missing, the TRBD2 call by TCRdb cannot be tested. Germline CDR1 MDHEN, CDR2 SYDVKM. CDR3 length equals 17 residues.

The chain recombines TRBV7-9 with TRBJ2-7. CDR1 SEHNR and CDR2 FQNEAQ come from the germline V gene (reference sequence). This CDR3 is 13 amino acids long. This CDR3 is CASSHDTTYEQYF.